This T cell receptor (beta chain) stems from a study of T cells after yellow fever vaccination. Across the study: The SMART-Seq v4 Ultra Low Input method served to prepare the low-cell-number fractions. General observations from the study: Weaker overall was a secondary response that nonetheless peaked faster, on day 5 versus 15. Sorted repertoires could include abundant contaminating clonotypes from bulk cells.

In making TCR cDNA, 5'RACE template switching added a universal primer site and UMIs to it. TCRdb reprocessed the 5' RACE reads via MiXCR and lists one record per CDR3 protein. The sample shows 400,000 to 450,000 distinct CDR3 sequences, under 20% of them seen only once. This CDR3 is built from 16 residues. Germline values: CDR1 MNHEY, CDR2 SVGAGI. V dropped 4 bases and J dropped 0; count of bases not matched to a gene: 8. As to this clonotype: Its target is unknown.

This chain uses TRBV6-5 with TRBJ1-1, with 7 positions matching TRBD1. Source: PBMCs, taken before the yellow fever booster vaccination. The receptor was isolated from a man between 18 and 29 years old who received the YFV17D yellow fever vaccine. Here the CDR3 reads CASSLQGVGLNTEAFF. CDR3 DNA sequence: TGTGCCAGCAGTTTGCAGGGGGTGGGGTTGAACACTGAAGCTTTCTTT.